This T cell receptor (beta chain) was captured in a study of CD8 T cells in Susac syndrome (dated by TCRdb to about 2019). Some background on the complete study: Among the Susac syndrome patients who were sequenced, clinically active disease was present in 5 or 6 and clinical remission was observed in eight or nine. At blood withdrawal, Susac syndrome patients were either therapy-naive, taking corticosteroids (in some cases with IVIg as well), or taking IVIg alone. Whether CD8+ T cell activation and differentiation in Susac syndrome was antigen driven was tested using repertoire sequencing.

High-throughput TCR beta sequencing profiled peripheral blood CD8+ and CD4+ T cells from healthy donors, Susac syndrome patients and multiple sclerosis patients. The Susac syndrome patients fulfilled recently defined diagnostic criteria for definite or probable disease. CD8+ TEMRA cells were enriched by FACS, while bulk CD8+ and CD4+ T cells were purified by magnetic negative isolation. Blood was collected in EDTA tubes and processed within 24 hours, with PBMCs isolated through density gradient centrifugation. PBMCs destined for TCR sequencing were cryopreserved in liquid nitrogen and later thawed in a 37 °C water bath. The sorted or isolated CD4+, CD8+ and CD8+ TEMRA cells reached a purity of at least 90%. The full study reports these points: The study acknowledged that relatively few individuals were included in the TCR sequencing and HLA analysis. The CD4+ T cell repertoire of patients with Susac syndrome showed no detectable clonal expansion.

RNA was extracted with the RNeasy kit and roughly 0.45 to 1 ug was reverse transcribed using random hexamers. The immunoSEQ multiplex PCR assay, covering 54 Vbeta and 13 Jbeta segments, was used to amplify TCR beta CDR3 regions. Bias from PCR amplification was corrected by using a synthetic template baseline for primer optimization and for computational correction. The published analysis was carried out like this. Only productive sequences were kept, with reads annotated to V, D and J genes according to IMGT and analyzed in immunoSEQ Analyzer. Clonality was computed as one minus Shannon entropy normalized by log2 of the number of productive unique sequences. For each patient and control, public and private clones were evaluated among the 100 most prevalent clones. Susac-specific clones were defined as absent from healthy and MS cohorts, 1052 published viral clones and other ImmuneACCESS disease sequences. The public reads were run again by TCRdb, first through fastp at Q25 and then through MiXCR, and only productive beta chains were kept. For every CDR3 protein sequence, its rows merge into one entry that carries the most common genes and DNA. Clone size and V and J calls follow TCRdb, not the original study. The sample has some 150,000 distinct CDR3 sequences on record, roughly 95% of them singletons. Clones ranked in the top ten supply roughly 0.16% of the sample.

CDR1 and CDR2 are drawn from the germline V gene: SGHTA, FQGNSA. V is pruned by 4 bases and J by 6 bases, leaving 11 bases of the junction without a gene match. The CDR3 starts with the cysteine, ends with the phenylalanine, and has 16 residues. Just the 48-base CDR3 DNA is kept, in frame starting at base 1. With respect to this clonotype: The antigen this receptor binds is unknown. Per-base quality was not reported, and no clone a single base away is much larger than it.

This sequence uses TRBV7-2 and TRBJ2-3, and TRBD2 aligns with 9 junction nucleotides. The sequenced sample was CD4+ T cells from PBMCs. The clonotype was recovered from a human donor with Susac syndrome. The DNA sequence reads TGTGCCAGCAGCTCTATAATGGGCGGGGGGGCCGATACGCAGTATTTT. Translated, it reads CASSSIMGGGADTQYF.